The T cell receptor beta chain under discussion was sequenced for a study of T cell changes during pregnancy in multiple sclerosis. Some clones are missing from TCRdb's copy, which holds only in-frame ones; the method was immunoSEQ multiplex PCR. The sample includes about 66,000 clones, about nine tenths of them seen just once. The CDR3 covers 16 residues. Germline V gene lookup returns CDR1 SEHNR and CDR2 FQNEAQ (reference sequence). V gave up 5 bases and J gave up 4 bases, with 17 bases separating them. This TCR was sampled from a female donor with multiple sclerosis, enrolled in a pregnancy study. The sample was peripheral blood, taken in the third trimester of pregnancy. The rearrangement uses TRBV7-9 and TRBJ2-2, with D possibly TRBD1 on 6 matching bases. Here the CDR3 DNA reads TGTGCCAGCAGCGGACATCGGACAGTTTCCACCGGGGAGCTGTTTTTT. This codes for CASSGHRTVSTGELFF.